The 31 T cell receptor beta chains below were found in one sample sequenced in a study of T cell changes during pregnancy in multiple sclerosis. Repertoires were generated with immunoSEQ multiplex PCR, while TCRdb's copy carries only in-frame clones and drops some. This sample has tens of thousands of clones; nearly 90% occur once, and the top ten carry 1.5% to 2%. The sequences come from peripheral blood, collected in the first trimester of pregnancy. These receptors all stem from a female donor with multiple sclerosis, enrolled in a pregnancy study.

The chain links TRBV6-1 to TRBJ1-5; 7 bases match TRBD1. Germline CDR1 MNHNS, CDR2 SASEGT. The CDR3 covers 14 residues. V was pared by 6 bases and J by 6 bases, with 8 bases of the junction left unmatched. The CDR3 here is CASSPGQDFQPQHF. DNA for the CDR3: TGTGCCAGCAGCCCCGGACAGGACTTTCAGCCCCAGCATTTT.

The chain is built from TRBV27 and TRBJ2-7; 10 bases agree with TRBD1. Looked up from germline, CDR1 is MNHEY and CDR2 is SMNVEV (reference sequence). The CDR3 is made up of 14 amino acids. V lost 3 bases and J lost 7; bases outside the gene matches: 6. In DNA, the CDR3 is TGTGCCAGCAGTTTCCCGGGACAGGGGACAGAGCAGTACTTC. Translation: CASSFPGQGTEQYF.

This CDR3 is CASSQSGSLTDTQYF. The CDR3 bases are TGTGCCAGCAGCCAGAGCGGGAGCCTGACAGATACGCAGTATTTT. The chain uses TRBV28 and TRBJ2-3; 8 nucleotides align to TRBD2. Germline V gene sequence: CDR1 MDHEN, CDR2 SYDVKM. V lost 6 bases, J lost 3 bases, and 8 bases stayed unmatched. This CDR3 comprises 15 residues.

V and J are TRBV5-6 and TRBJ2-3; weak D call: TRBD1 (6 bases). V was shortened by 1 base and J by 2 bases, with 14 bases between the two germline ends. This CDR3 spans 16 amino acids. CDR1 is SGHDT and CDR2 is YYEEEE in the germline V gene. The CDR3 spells CASSLNTGPLTDTQYF. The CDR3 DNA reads TGTGCCAGCAGCTTGAATACAGGGCCTCTCACAGATACGCAGTATTTT.

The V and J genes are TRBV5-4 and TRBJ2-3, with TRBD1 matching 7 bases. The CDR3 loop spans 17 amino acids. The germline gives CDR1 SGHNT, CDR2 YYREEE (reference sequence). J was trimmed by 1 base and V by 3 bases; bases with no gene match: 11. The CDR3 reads CASSSGGDRAGTDTQYF. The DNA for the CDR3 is TGTGCCAGCAGCTCTGGGGGCGACAGGGCCGGCACAGATACGCAGTATTTT. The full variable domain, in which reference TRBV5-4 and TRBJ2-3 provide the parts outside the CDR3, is ETGVTQSPTHLIKTRGQQVTLRCSSQSGHNTVSWYQQALGQGPQFIFQYYREEENGRGNFPPRFSGLQFPNYSSELNVNALELDDSALYLCASSSGGDRAGTDTQYFGPGTRLTVL.

The CDR3 loop reads CASSQDSHQGTYNEQFF. The CDR3 region has the DNA TGCGCCAGCAGCCAAGATTCACATCAGGGGACCTACAATGAGCAGTTCTTC. The chain is built from TRBV4-1 and TRBJ2-1; D is perhaps TRBD1 (6 bases). Trimming took 0 bases from V and 2 from J, leaving 14 bases between them. Germline V gives CDR1 MGHRA, CDR2 YSYEKL. This CDR3 contains 17 residues.

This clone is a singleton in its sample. CDR3 nucleotides: TGTGCCAGCTCACCCTCCGGACAGGGAGGGCCAGAGACCCAGTACTTC. Amino acid sequence: CASSPSGQGGPETQYF. The chain is built from TRBV18 and TRBJ2-5; perhaps TRBD1 as D (8 bases). Looked up from germline, CDR1 is KGHSH and CDR2 is LQKENI. CDR3 length: 16 amino acids. Trimming removed 3 bases at V and 4 bases at J, with 18 bases between.

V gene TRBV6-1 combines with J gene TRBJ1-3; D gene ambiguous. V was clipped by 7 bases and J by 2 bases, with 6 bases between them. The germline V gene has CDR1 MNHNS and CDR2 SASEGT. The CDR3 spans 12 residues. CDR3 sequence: CASTLTGNTIYF. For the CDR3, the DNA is TGTGCCAGCACCCTAACTGGAAACACCATATATTTT.

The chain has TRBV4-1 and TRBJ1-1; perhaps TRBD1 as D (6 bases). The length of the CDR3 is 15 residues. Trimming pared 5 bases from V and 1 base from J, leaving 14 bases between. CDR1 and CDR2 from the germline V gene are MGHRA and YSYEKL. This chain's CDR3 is CASSARDNSNTEAFF. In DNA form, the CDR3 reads TGCGCCAGCAGCGCAAGGGACAATTCGAACACTGAAGCTTTCTTT.

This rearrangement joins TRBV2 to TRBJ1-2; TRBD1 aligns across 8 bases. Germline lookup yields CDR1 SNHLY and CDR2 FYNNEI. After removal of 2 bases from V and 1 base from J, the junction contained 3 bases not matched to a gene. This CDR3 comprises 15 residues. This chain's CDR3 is CASSEQGAVNYGYTF. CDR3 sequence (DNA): TGTGCCAGCAGTGAACAGGGGGCGGTTAACTATGGCTACACCTTC.

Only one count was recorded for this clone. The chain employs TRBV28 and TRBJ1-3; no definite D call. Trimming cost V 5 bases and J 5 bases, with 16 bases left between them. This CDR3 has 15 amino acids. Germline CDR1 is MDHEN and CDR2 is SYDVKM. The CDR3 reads CASSVPSSSRNTIYF. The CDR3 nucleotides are TGTGCCAGCAGTGTCCCTTCCTCCTCCCGAAACACCATATATTTT.

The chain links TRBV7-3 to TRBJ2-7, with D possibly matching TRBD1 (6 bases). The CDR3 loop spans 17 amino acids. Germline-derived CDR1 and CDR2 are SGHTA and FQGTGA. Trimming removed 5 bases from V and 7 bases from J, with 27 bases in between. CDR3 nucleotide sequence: TGTGCCAGCAGCCAATACCTGGGGGCCCCCTTGGAGGAAGAGCAGTACTTC. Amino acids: CASSQYLGAPLEEEQYF.

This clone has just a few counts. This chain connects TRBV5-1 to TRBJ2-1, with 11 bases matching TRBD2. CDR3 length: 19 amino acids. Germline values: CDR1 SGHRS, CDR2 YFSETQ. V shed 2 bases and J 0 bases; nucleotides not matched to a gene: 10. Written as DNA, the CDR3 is TGCGCCAGCAGCTTTCCTAGCGGGAGGCTGGAGAGCTCCTACAATGAGCAGTTCTTC. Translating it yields CASSFPSGRLESSYNEQFF.

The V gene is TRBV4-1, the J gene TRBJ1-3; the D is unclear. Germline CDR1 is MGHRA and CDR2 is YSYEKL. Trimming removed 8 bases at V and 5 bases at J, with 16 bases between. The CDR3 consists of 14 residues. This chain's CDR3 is CASSLTIIRNTIYF. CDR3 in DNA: TGCGCCAGCTCATTGACTATTATAAGAAACACCATATATTTT.

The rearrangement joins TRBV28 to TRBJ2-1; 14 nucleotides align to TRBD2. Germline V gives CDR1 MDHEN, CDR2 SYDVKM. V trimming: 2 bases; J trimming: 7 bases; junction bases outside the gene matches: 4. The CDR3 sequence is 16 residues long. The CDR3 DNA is TGTGCCAGCAGTTTAGGGGGGACTAGCGGGGGAAATGAGCAGTTCTTC. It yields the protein CASSLGGTSGGNEQFF.

CDR3 bases: TGTGCCAGCAGCTTAATCGGCGGGATACAAGAGACCCAGTACTTC. It encodes CASSLIGGIQETQYF. The V gene is TRBV7-9, the J gene TRBJ2-5, with D perhaps matching TRBD2 (6 bases). This CDR3 is built from 15 residues. The V and J ends lost 2 bases and 2 bases respectively, with 12 bases between them. Germline V gives CDR1 SEHNR, CDR2 FQNEAQ (reference sequence).

CDR3 bases: TGTGCCAGCAGCTTAGCCCTACAGGGGGTGAACACTGAAGCTTTCTTT. It encodes CASSLALQGVNTEAFF. The J gene is TRBJ1-1, the V gene TRBV7-2, with 8 nucleotides matching TRBD1. The CDR3 extends over 16 amino acids. The trim removed 0 bases at V and 0 bases at J, leaving 3 bases unmatched. In germline, CDR1 is SGHTA, CDR2 FQGNSA. The variable domain in full, with the rest retrieved from reference TRBV7-2 and TRBJ1-1, is GAGVSQSPSNKVTEKGKDVELRCDPISGHTALYWYRQSLGQGLEFLIYFQGNSAPDKSGLPSDRFSAERTGGSVSTLTIQRTQQEDSAVYLCASSLALQGVNTEAFFGQGTRLTVV.

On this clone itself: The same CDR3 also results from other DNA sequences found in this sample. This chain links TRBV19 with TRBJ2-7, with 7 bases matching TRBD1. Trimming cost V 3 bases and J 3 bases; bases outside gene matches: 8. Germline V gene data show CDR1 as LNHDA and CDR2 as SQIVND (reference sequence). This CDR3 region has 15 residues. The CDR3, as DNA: TGTGCCAGTAGTATTTACCCAGGGGGTGACTACGAGCAGTACTTC. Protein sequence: CASSIYPGGDYEQYF.

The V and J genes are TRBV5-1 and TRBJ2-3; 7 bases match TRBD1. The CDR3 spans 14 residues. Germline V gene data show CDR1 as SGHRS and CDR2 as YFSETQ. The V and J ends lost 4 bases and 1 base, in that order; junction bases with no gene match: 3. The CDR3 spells CASSIGQGTDTQYF. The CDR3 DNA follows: TGCGCCAGCAGCATCGGACAGGGCACAGATACGCAGTATTTT.

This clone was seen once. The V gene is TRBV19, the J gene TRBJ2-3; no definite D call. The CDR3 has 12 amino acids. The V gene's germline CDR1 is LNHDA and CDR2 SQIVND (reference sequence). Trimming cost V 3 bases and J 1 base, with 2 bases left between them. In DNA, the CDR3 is TGTGCCAGTAGTATCGGCACAGATACGCAGTATTTT. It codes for CASSIGTDTQYF.

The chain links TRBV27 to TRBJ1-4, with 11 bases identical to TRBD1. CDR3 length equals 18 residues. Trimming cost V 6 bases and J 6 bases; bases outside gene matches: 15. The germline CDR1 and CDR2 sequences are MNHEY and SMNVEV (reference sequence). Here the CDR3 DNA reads TGTGCCAGCAGCTACAACCGGGACAGGGGGATAGGAGATGAAAAACTGTTTTTT. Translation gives CASSYNRDRGIGDEKLFF.

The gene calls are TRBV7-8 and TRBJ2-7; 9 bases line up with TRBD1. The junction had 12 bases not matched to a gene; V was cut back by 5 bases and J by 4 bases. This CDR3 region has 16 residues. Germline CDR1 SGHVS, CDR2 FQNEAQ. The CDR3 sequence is CASSPTGTGNLYEQYF. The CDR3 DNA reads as TGTGCCAGCAGCCCCACCGGGACAGGGAACCTTTACGAGCAGTACTTC.

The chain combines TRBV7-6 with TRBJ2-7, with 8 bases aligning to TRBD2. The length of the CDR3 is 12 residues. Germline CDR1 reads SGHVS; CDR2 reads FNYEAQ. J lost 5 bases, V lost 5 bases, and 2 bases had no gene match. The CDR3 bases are TGTGCCAGCAGCCCAGCGGGGGACGAGCAGTACTTC. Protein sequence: CASSPAGDEQYF.

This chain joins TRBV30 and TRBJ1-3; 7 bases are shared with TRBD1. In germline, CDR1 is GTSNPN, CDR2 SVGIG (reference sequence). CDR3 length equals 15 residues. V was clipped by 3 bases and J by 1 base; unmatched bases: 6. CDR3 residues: CAWRGDSLSGNTIYF. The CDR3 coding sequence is TGTGCCTGGAGGGGGGACAGTTTATCTGGAAACACCATATATTTT.

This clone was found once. Here the CDR3 reads CASSAQVEAEQYF. The CDR3 nucleotides are TGTGCCAGCAGTGCCCAGGTGGAGGCCGAGCAGTACTTC. This chain links TRBV2 with TRBJ2-7; weak D call: TRBD2 (5 bases). The CDR3 runs to 13 residues. V shed 4 bases and J shed 6 bases, with 13 bases lying between them. The germline CDR1 and CDR2 sequences are SNHLY and FYNNEI.

The CDR3 DNA reads as TGTGCCAGCAGCTTGATCGGGGCAGGGGGTAATGAAAAACTGTTTTTT. Protein product: CASSLIGAGGNEKLFF. This sequence joins TRBV5-6 and TRBJ1-4, with 7 bases fitting TRBD1. CDR1 SGHDT and CDR2 YYEEEE come from the germline V gene. The CDR3 is 16 residues long. Unmatched junction bases numbered 7, after V lost 1 base and J lost 4 bases.

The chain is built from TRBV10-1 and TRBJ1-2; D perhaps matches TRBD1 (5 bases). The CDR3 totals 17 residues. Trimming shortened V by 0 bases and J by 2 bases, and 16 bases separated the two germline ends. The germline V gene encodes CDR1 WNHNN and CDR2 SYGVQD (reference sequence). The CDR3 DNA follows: TGCGCCAGCAGTGAGTCGACGACAGACCCTGAAAACTATGGCTACACCTTC. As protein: CASSESTTDPENYGYTF.

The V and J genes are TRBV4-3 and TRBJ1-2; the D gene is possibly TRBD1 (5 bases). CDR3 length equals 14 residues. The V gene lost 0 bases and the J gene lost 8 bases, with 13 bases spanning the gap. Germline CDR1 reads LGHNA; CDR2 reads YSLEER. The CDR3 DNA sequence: TGCGCCAGCAGCCAAGAGGTACGGGGGTACGGCTACACCTTC. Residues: CASSQEVRGYGYTF.

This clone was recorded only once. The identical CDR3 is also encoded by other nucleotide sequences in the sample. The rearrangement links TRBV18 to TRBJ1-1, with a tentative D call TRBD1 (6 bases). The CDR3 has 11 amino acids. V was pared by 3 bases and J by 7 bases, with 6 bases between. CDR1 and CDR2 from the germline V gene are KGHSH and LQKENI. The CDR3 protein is CASSPDSEAFF. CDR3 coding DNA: TGTGCCAGCTCACCGGACAGTGAAGCTTTCTTT.

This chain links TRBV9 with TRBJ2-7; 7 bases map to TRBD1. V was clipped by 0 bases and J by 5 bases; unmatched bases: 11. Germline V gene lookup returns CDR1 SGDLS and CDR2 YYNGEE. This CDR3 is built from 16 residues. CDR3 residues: CASSVGRDRVFDEQYF. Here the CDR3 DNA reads TGTGCCAGCAGCGTAGGGAGAGACAGGGTCTTCGACGAGCAGTACTTC. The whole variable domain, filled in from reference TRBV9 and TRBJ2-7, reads DSGVTQTPKHLITATGQRVTLRCSPRSGDLSVYWYQQSLDQGLQFLIQYYNGEERAKGNILERFSAQQFPDLHSELNLSSLELGDSALYFCASSVGRDRVFDEQYFGPGTRLTVT.

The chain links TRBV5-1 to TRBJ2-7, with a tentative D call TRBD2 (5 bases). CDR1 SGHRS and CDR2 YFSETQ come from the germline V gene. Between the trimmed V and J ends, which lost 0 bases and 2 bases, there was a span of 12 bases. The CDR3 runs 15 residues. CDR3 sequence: CASSLDTAGPYEQYF. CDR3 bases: TGCGCCAGCAGCTTGGACACGGCGGGTCCCTACGAGCAGTACTTC.